The table lists the clone carrying this T cell receptor (beta chain) with a few counts. Germline CDR1 reads MNHEY; CDR2 reads SMNVEV (reference sequence). V trimming: 4 bases; J trimming: 5 bases; junction bases outside the gene matches: 11. The CDR3 is 17 residues long. Sequencing was performed with immunoSEQ multiplex PCR; in TCRdb, only in-frame clones are kept and a portion is missing. Of about 110,000 clones listed, 90% are singletons. The sample comes from a study of T cell responses to AZD1222 COVID-19 vaccine. Sequencing was performed on peripheral blood, taken 28 days after the second AZD1222 dose. The chain recombines TRBV27 with TRBJ2-7, with TRBD2 matching 13 bases. The receptor was derived from an adult who received the AZD1222 COVID-19 vaccine. CDR3 bases: TGTGCCAGCAGTTCGGCCGGGACTAGCGGGGTTAGGCACGAGCAGTACTTC. Translating it yields CASSSAGTSGVRHEQYF.